This T cell receptor (beta chain) was sequenced during a study of shared T cell receptors in the human thymus. Some clones are missing from TCRdb's copy, which holds only in-frame ones; the method was immunoSEQ multiplex PCR. The sample yields some 700,000 clones, around 85% seen once. The V gene's germline CDR1 is SGHRS and CDR2 YFSETQ. CDR3 size: 13 residues. V was cut by 3 bases and J by 4 bases, with 10 bases left in between. These same records also appear under a second study, on human thymus T cells.

The receptor was derived from a girl less than two years old with a congenital heart defect. This chain uses TRBV5-1 with TRBJ2-5, with D perhaps matching TRBD2 (6 bases). Sequenced material: thymocytes. DNA for the CDR3: TGCGCCAGCAGCTCCTTCGGGGGAGAGACCCAGTACTTC. Amino acid sequence: CASSSFGGETQYF.